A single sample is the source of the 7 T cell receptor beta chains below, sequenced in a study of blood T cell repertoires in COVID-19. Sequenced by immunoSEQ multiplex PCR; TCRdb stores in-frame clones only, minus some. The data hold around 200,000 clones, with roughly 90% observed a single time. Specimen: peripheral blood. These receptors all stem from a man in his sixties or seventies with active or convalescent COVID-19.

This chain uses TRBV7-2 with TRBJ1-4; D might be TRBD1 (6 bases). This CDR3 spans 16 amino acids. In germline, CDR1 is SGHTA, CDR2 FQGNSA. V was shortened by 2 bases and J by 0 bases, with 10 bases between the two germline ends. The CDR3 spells CASSLIQGPTNEKLFF. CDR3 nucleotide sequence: TGTGCCAGCAGCTTAATACAGGGACCAACTAATGAAAAACTGTTTTTT.

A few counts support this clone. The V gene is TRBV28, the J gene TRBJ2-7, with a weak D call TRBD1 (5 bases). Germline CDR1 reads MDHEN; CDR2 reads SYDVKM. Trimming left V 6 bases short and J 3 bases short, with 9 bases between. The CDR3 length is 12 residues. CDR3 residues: CASRTQDYEQYF. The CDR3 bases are TGTGCCAGCAGGACACAGGACTACGAGCAGTACTTC.

The CDR3 spells CASSGTSPGNTIYF. The DNA of the CDR3 is TGTGCCAGCAGCGGGACTTCCCCGGGAAACACCATATATTTT. This chain joins TRBV2 and TRBJ1-3, with a possible D match to TRBD1 (5 bases). V was cut by 6 bases and J by 4 bases, with 13 bases left in between. The CDR3 is 14 amino acids. Germline CDR1 is SNHLY and CDR2 is FYNNEI.

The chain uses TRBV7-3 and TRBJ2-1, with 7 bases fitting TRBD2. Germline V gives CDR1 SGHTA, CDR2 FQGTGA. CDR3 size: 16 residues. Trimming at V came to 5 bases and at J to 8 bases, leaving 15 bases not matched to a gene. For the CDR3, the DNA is TGTGCCAGCAGCCTTCTGGGAGCGGGAAGTCAGCATGAGCAGTTCTTC. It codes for CASSLLGAGSQHEQFF.

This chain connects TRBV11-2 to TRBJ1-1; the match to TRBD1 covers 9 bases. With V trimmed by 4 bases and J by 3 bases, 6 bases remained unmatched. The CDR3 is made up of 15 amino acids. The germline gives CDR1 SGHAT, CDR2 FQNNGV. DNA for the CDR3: TGTGCCAGCAGCTCCCCCGACAGGGGGGACACTGAAGCTTTCTTT. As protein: CASSSPDRGDTEAFF. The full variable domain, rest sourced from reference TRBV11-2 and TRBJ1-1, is EAGVAQSPRYKIIEKRQSVAFWCNPISGHATLYWYQQILGQGPKLLIQFQNNGVVDDSQLPKDRFSAERLKGVDSTLKIQPAKLEDSAVYLCASSSPDRGDTEAFFGQGTRLTVV.

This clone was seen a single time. The CDR3 is CASGDRRNTGELFF. In DNA form, the CDR3 reads TGTGCCAGCGGGGACAGGAGGAACACCGGGGAGCTGTTTTTT. The V call is TRBV9, the J call TRBJ2-2; 8 bases match TRBD1. The trim removed 7 bases at V and 1 base at J, leaving 3 bases unmatched. The CDR3 runs to 14 residues. Germline CDR1 and CDR2: SGDLS and YYNGEE.

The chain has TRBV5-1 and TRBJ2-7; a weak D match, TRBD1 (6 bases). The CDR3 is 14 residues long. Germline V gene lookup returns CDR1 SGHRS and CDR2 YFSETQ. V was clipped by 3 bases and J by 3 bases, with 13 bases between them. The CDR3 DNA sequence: TGCGCCAGCAGCTCCCCCCAGGGGAACTACGAGCAGTACTTC. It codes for CASSSPQGNYEQYF.